These T cell receptor beta chains were read from a single sample in a study of blood T cells in healthy people across ages. TCRdb fed the 5' RACE reads into MiXCR, producing one record per CDR3 protein. The sample lists about 840,000 distinct CDR3 sequences; approximately 32% were seen once. This same sample was also taken into another study, of T cells of mothers and their children.

The specimen sequenced was blood. Receptors were obtained from a woman aged 35 to 49 in good health. Each CDR3 is given with its conserved first and last residue. Fields, in order: J gene, V gene, CDR3 length, CDR3 protein.

TRBJ1-6 TRBV6-4 14 CASSVDGPNSPLHF
TRBJ1-1 TRBV7-9 15 CASSPPAQGFTEAFF
TRBJ1-5 TRBV7-6 15 CASSLEGDPRQPQHF
- TRBV3-1 13 CASSPLTGNEQYF
TRBJ1-2 TRBV28 15 CASRNPGVLLYGYTF
TRBJ2-7 TRBV20-1 15 CGAPRAGGLLHEQYF
TRBJ1-2 TRBV4-1 16 CASSQALRGFIYGYTF
TRBJ2-6 TRBV28 16 CASSLLGFGGANVLTF
TRBJ1-6 TRBV28 15 CASIRPGSSNSPLHF
TRBJ2-7 TRBV6-2/TRBV6-3 16 CASTHALGRGSDEQYF
TRBJ2-7 TRBV20-1 13 CRVPMGTTYEQYF
TRBJ1-4 TRBV7-8 14 CASSLVGDGEKLFF
TRBJ2-1 TRBV7-9 15 CASSLEAGGPAEQFF
TRBJ2-7 TRBV25-1 15 CASSARGGHYYEQYF
TRBJ2-1 TRBV11-2 15 CASSSSSGMRNEQFF
TRBJ1-2 TRBV7-6 16 CASSLEDGSPNHGYTF
TRBJ2-7 TRBV6-5 15 CASSRSQGSTDEQYF
TRBJ2-1 TRBV28 15 CAIRGTGGFYNEQFF
TRBJ2-1 TRBV20-1 13 CSATTRVGNEQFF
TRBJ1-5 TRBV7-2 14 CASSSSANNQPQHF
TRBJ2-5 TRBV20-1 14 CSARVSTDQETQYF
TRBJ2-1 TRBV30 14 CAWSKGGGYNEQFF
TRBJ2-1 TRBV20-1 19 CSALSGTSGGGSSYNEQFF
TRBJ2-1 TRBV14 15 CASSPTSGVMYEQFF
TRBJ2-3 TRBV14 14 CASSQGIETDTQYF
TRBJ2-1 TRBV28 15 CASSEGGNNYNEQFF
- TRBV12-3/TRBV12-4 13 CASSLLELGTQYF
TRBJ2-2 TRBV12-3/TRBV12-4 14 CASSFSAVTGELFF
TRBJ2-3 TRBV6-5 16 CASRATGNSRTDTQYF
TRBJ2-1 TRBV10-3 14 CAIRAGGPVNEQFF